This T cell receptor (beta chain) was captured in a study of T cells expressing NK-cell markers. The CDR3 extends over 16 amino acids. Looked up from germline, CDR1 is LGHNA and CDR2 is YSLEER. After re-calling the 5' RACE reads, TCRdb lists one entry per CDR3 protein, DNA absent. This listing includes over 100,000 distinct CDR3 sequences. J is TRBJ2-1 and V is TRBV4-3; TCRdb indicates TRBD2, and absent DNA this call remains unverified. The sequenced sample was blood T cells: a sorted CD56 or NKG2C T cell subset, CD4+ or CD8+ T cells, or bulk PBMC T cells (not recorded which). This receptor was identified in a woman aged 18 to 75 in good health. This CDR3 reads CASSQEGSGGYSEQFF.